These 32 T cell receptor beta chains were sequenced from one sample in a study of CD8+CD57+ T cells in acquired aplastic anemia. It was patients with CD8+CD57+ cell expansion by flow cytometry who were chosen for sequencing. Investigators profiled TCR beta VDJ and CDR3 from genomic DNA template. TCRdb analysed the reads with MiXCR anew, one entry per CDR3 protein. The sample contains 150,000 to 200,000 distinct CDR3 sequences, 40% to 60% of which appear only once. Input material: sorted CD4+, CD8+, or CD8+CD57+ T cells (not recorded which) from PBMCs. The receptors shown here come from a human donor with aplastic anemia.

Only a few counts were recorded for this clonotype. The rearrangement uses TRBV18 and TRBJ2-5; unclear D gene. V lost 2 bases and J lost 0, with 7 bases in between. CDR1 is KGHSH and CDR2 is LQKENI in the germline V gene. This CDR3 spans 14 amino acids. CDR3 bases: TGTGCCAGCTCACCAAGCACAGACCAAGAGACCCAGTACTTC. This translates into CASSPSTDQETQYF.

Regarding this clonotype: A read error may be the cause here, since a much bigger clone is one base away. The chain carries TRBV9 and TRBJ2-1, with a possible D match to TRBD2 (5 bases). Germline V gene data show CDR1 as SGDLS and CDR2 as YYNGEE. The CDR3 is 14 amino acids. The CDR3 loop is CASSVGADYNEQIF. The DNA of the CDR3 is TGTGCCAGCAGCGTAGGAGCGGATTACAATGAGCAGATCTTC.

A word on this clonotype: The junction differs from germline at one of its ends, possibly a read error. The chain couples TRBV4-1 to TRBJ2-3, with a tentative D call TRBD2 (6 bases). This CDR3 is built from 17 residues. Germline-derived CDR1 and CDR2 are MGHRA and YSYEKL. The CDR3 sequence: CASSQDWGGASTDAQYF. DNA for the CDR3: TGCGCCAGCAGCCAAGATTGGGGCGGGGCTAGCACAGATGCGCAGTATTTT.

The CDR3 region has the DNA TGTGCCAGCAGCTTGCTTGGGGAGGTGGCGGCTGGCTACACCTTC. It yields the protein CASSLLGEVAAGYTF. This rearrangement joins TRBV7-9 to TRBJ1-2, with D unclear. Germline lookup yields CDR1 SEHNR and CDR2 FQNEAQ (reference sequence). This CDR3 has 15 residues. V lost 3 bases, J lost 7 bases, and 18 bases lay in between.

This clonotype was observed at least ten times. V and J are TRBV7-9 and TRBJ2-3; perhaps TRBD1 as D (6 bases). This CDR3 is 15 amino acids long. V lost 5 bases to trimming and J lost 1 base, with 13 bases between them. Germline V gene data show CDR1 as SEHNR and CDR2 as FQNEAQ (reference sequence). CDR3 bases: TGTGCCAGCAGCGTTACAGGGTTTCGCACAGATACGCAGTATTTT. Protein: CASSVTGFRTDTQYF.

This clonotype was counted a few times. This is likely a read error, given that the CDR3 carries no conserved phenylalanine or tryptophan at its end. This chain joins TRBV6-1 and TRBJ2-6; D remains unclear. CDR3 length equals 12 residues. The V and J ends lost 10 bases and 3 bases respectively, with 7 bases between them. The germline gives CDR1 MNHNS, CDR2 SASEGT. The chain's CDR3 is CATFNGANVLTS. For the CDR3, the DNA is TGTGCCACCTTCAATGGGGCCAACGTCCTGACTTCC.

The V and J genes are TRBV11-2 and TRBJ2-7; D is perhaps TRBD1 or TRBD2 (5 bases each). The V gene lost 0 bases and the J gene lost 3 bases, with 12 bases spanning the gap. This CDR3 spans 15 amino acids. Germline lookup yields CDR1 SGHAT and CDR2 FQNNGV. CDR3 sequence: CASSLDIGDGYEQYF. CDR3 nucleotide sequence: TGTGCCAGCAGCTTAGATATTGGGGACGGCTACGAGCAGTACTTC.

This clonotype was recorded many times. The rearrangement links TRBV3-1 to TRBJ2-5, with D possibly matching TRBD1 (5 bases). Deletions cut 4 bases from V and 4 bases from J, with 10 bases between. Looked up from germline, CDR1 is LGHDT and CDR2 is YNNKEL (reference sequence). The CDR3 loop spans 13 amino acids. The CDR3 DNA follows: TGTGCCAGCAGCCTTAGACAGAGAGAGACCCAGTACTTC. Translated: CASSLRQRETQYF.

This chain links TRBV29-1 with TRBJ2-2; the D gene is possibly TRBD2 (6 bases). The CDR3 consists of 14 residues. CDR1 is SQVTM and CDR2 is ANQGSEA in the germline V gene. V dropped 5 bases and J dropped 2 bases, with 12 bases sitting between them. CDR3 residues: CSVRGGINTGELFF. CDR3 bases: TGCAGCGTTAGAGGCGGGATTAACACCGGGGAGCTGTTTTTT.

The sample holds a few counts of this clonotype. The chain links TRBV15 to TRBJ2-3; D gene unclear. CDR3 length equals 13 residues. Trimming left V 2 bases short and J 6 bases short, with 9 bases between. CDR1 and CDR2 from the germline V gene are LNHNV and YYDKDF (reference sequence). The CDR3 DNA sequence: TGTGCCACCAGCAGACAGGCAACCGATACGCAGTATTTT. Translation: CATSRQATDTQYF. Variable domain in full (rest from reference TRBV15 and TRBJ2-3): DAMVIQNPRYQVTQFGKPVTLSCSQTLNHNVMYWYQQKSSQAPKLLFHYYDKDFNNEADTPDNFQSRRPNTSFCFLDIRSPGLGDTAMYLCATSRQATDTQYFGPGTRLTVL.

This clonotype showed up many times. The chain uses TRBV6-5 and TRBJ1-2; D may be TRBD1 (6 bases). This CDR3 spans 14 amino acids. Trimming shortened V by 2 bases and J by 3 bases, and 10 bases separated the two germline ends. The germline gives CDR1 MNHEY, CDR2 SVGAGI. In nucleotides, the CDR3 is TGTGCCAGCAGTTACGGGACAACGTACTATGGCTACACCTTC. It is translated as CASSYGTTYYGYTF.

Comment on this clonotype: It may be a read error: a sequence one base away is much more abundant. The chain has TRBV6-5 and TRBJ2-7, with 10 nucleotides matching TRBD2. The CDR3 is made up of 15 amino acids. Per germline, CDR1 MNHEY and CDR2 SVGAGI. This CDR3 is CTSSYSAGGPYEQYF. Written as DNA, the CDR3 is TGTACCAGCAGTTACTCAGCGGGAGGGCCCTACGAGCAGTACTTC.

There are many counts of this clonotype. The chain links TRBV5-1 to TRBJ1-2; D might be TRBD1 (5 bases). This CDR3 is built from 17 residues. Between the trimmed V and J ends, which lost 0 bases and 9 bases, there was a span of 24 bases. CDR1 and CDR2 (germline): SGHRS, YFSETQ. The CDR3 DNA is TGCGCCAGCAGCTTGGAGGTCTCTGCAGGGCGCTGGAGTAGCTACACCTTC. It encodes CASSLEVSAGRWSSYTF.

This clonotype is a singleton in its sample. The gene calls are TRBV19 and TRBJ1-1, with D perhaps matching TRBD1 (5 bases). The CDR3 is 12 amino acids. Per germline, CDR1 LNHDA and CDR2 SQIVND (reference sequence). Deletions cut 5 bases from V and 7 bases from J, with 11 bases between. CDR3 in amino acids: CASSFRQFEAFF. The CDR3 nucleotides read TGTGCCAGTAGTTTTCGACAGTTTGAAGCTTTCTTT. The variable domain in full, with the rest retrieved from reference TRBV19 and TRBJ1-1, is DGGITQSPKYLFRKEGQNVTLSCEQNLNHDAMYWYRQDPGQGLRLIYYSQIVNDFQKGDIAEGYSVSREKKESFPLTVTSAQKNPTAFYLCASSFRQFEAFFGQGTRLTVV.

This clonotype came up many times. V and J are TRBV15 and TRBJ1-5; TRBD1 agrees at 7 bases. V shed 3 bases, J shed 2 bases, and the junction held 16 bases outside the gene matches. Per germline, CDR1 LNHNV and CDR2 YYDKDF (reference sequence). CDR3 length equals 19 residues. In DNA form, the CDR3 reads TGTGCCACCAGCAGTCCCCGGGACAGCCCCTATAGCGGCAATCAGCCCCAGCATTTT. It yields the protein CATSSPRDSPYSGNQPQHF.

There are a few counts of this clonotype. The V and J genes are TRBV7-3 and TRBJ1-2, with D uncertain. The CDR3 sequence is 13 residues long. Trimming stripped 6 bases from V and 4 bases from J, with 12 bases between. Per germline, CDR1 SGHTA and CDR2 FQGTGA. CDR3 protein: CASSQALGYGYTF. The CDR3 nucleotides read TGTGCCAGCAGTCAAGCCTTGGGCTATGGCTACACCTTC. The full variable domain, rest sourced from reference TRBV7-3 and TRBJ1-2, is GAGVSQTPSNKVTEKGKYVELRCDPISGHTALYWYRQSLGQGPEFLIYFQGTGAADDSGLPNDRFFAVRPEGSVSTLKIQRTERGDSAVYLCASSQALGYGYTFGSGTRLTVV.

This clonotype was detected ten times or more. This chain links TRBV20-1 with TRBJ2-5; D is tentatively TRBD1 or TRBD2 (5 bases each). The CDR3 runs to 13 residues. Germline loops: CDR1 DFQATT, CDR2 SNEGSKA (reference sequence). Between the trimmed V and J ends, which lost 3 bases and 3 bases, there was a span of 11 bases. In nucleotides, the CDR3 is TGCAGTGCTAGGGGGACCCAGGAAGAGACCCAGTACTTC. Protein: CSARGTQEETQYF.

This clonotype was picked up many times. This sequence joins TRBV12-3 or TRBV12-4 and TRBJ2-1, with 7 bases matching TRBD2. V shed 4 bases and J 9 bases; nucleotides not matched to a gene: 9. The length of the CDR3 is 14 residues. This CDR3 is CASSSSGPVGEQFF. CDR3 in DNA: TGTGCCAGCAGTTCTAGCGGCCCCGTGGGTGAGCAGTTCTTC.

This clonotype was observed a single time. With a much larger clone just one base away, this may be a read error. The genes are TRBV27 and TRBJ2-7; 8 bases align to TRBD1. Trimming took 5 bases from V and 9 from J; bases not matched to a gene: 15. This CDR3 is 15 amino acids long. Germline lookup yields CDR1 MNHEY and CDR2 SMNVEV (reference sequence). CDR3 coding DNA: TGTGCCAGCAGTCGCCACGGACAGGGTCTAGGCGGGCAGTACTTC. It translates to CASSRHGQGLGGQYF.

The gene calls are TRBV6-2 or TRBV6-3 and TRBJ2-3; D is unresolved. This CDR3 contains 11 residues. The germline V gene encodes CDR1 MNHEY and CDR2 SVGEGT. Trimming pared 6 bases from V and 5 bases from J, leaving 6 bases between. For the CDR3, the DNA is TGTGCCAGCAGCTACCGAGATACGCAGTATTTT. Protein product: CASSYRDTQYF.

The V and J genes are TRBV2 and TRBJ2-5, with D possibly matching TRBD1 (5 bases). The CDR3 length is 15 residues. Trimming stripped 5 bases from V and 2 bases from J, with 15 bases between. Germline-derived CDR1 and CDR2 are SNHLY and FYNNEI. The CDR3 sequence: CASSPTRQTQETQYF. CDR3 DNA: TGTGCCAGCAGTCCGACTCGACAGACTCAAGAGACCCAGTACTTC. Drawing the rest from reference TRBV2 and TRBJ2-5, the complete variable domain is EPEVTQTPSHQVTQMGQEVILRCVPISNHLYFYWYRQILGQKVEFLVSFYNNEISEKSEIFDDQFSVERPDGSNFTLKIRSTKLEDSAMYFCASSPTRQTQETQYFGPGTRLLVL.

This clonotype turned up a few times. The DNA for the CDR3 is TGCAGTGCCTCGGAGGTGTACGAGCAGTACTTC. Its protein is CSASEVYEQYF. The chain joins TRBV20-1 to TRBJ2-7; a possible D gene is TRBD2 (5 bases). The V gene's germline CDR1 is DFQATT and CDR2 SNEGSKA (reference sequence). This CDR3 contains 11 residues. V gave up 6 bases and J gave up 4 bases, with 10 bases separating them.

This clonotype came up many times. The CDR3 is CASSHRVPYEQYF. In nucleotides, the CDR3 is TGTGCCAGTAGTCACAGGGTCCCCTACGAGCAGTACTTC. This chain connects TRBV19 to TRBJ2-7; tentative D call: TRBD1 (6 bases). Trimming took off 5 bases at V and 2 bases at J, with 10 bases between the two ends. Germline assignment: CDR1 LNHDA and CDR2 SQIVND (reference sequence). This CDR3 spans 13 amino acids.

With regard to this clonotype: One junction end disagrees with the germline gene, perhaps due to a read error. This chain links TRBV2 with TRBJ1-2; possibly TRBD1 for D (6 bases). There are 12 residues in the CDR3. Per the germline V gene, CDR1 is SNHLY and CDR2 is FYNNEI. The CDR3: CARQDRPYGHTF. The CDR3 region has the DNA TGTGCCCGCCAAGACAGGCCCTATGGCCACACCTTC.

A few counts support this clonotype. V usage is TRBV2 and J usage is TRBJ2-3; D ambiguous. This CDR3 comprises 12 residues. The V end was cut by 8 bases, the J end by 1 base, with 7 bases between. Germline CDR1 and CDR2: SNHLY and FYNNEI. Here the CDR3 DNA reads TGTGCCAGCGACCAGGGCACAGATACGCAGTATTTT. Residues: CASDQGTDTQYF.

This clonotype was detected ten times or more. The chain employs TRBV5-1 and TRBJ1-1; no clear D gene. The CDR3 contains 14 residues. Looked up from germline, CDR1 is SGHRS and CDR2 is YFSETQ. V lost 0 bases, J lost 0 bases, and 6 bases lay in between. The CDR3 is CASSLAYMNTEAFF. In DNA, the CDR3 is TGCGCCAGCAGCTTGGCCTACATGAACACTGAAGCTTTCTTT.

This chain links TRBV7-7 with TRBJ2-2, with 12 bases aligning to TRBD2. Germline CDR1 SSHAT, CDR2 FNYEAQ (reference sequence). The junction had 8 bases not matched to a gene; V was cut back by 5 bases and J by 7 bases. The CDR3 covers 16 residues. CDR3 in amino acids: CASSVTSGGPGGELFF. The CDR3, as DNA: TGTGCCAGCAGCGTGACTAGCGGGGGACCGGGCGGGGAGCTGTTTTTT. Supplemented by reference TRBV7-7 and TRBJ2-2, the full variable domain reads GAGVSQSPRYKVTKRGQDVTLRCDPISSHATLYWYQQALGQGPEFLTYFNYEAQPDKSGLPSDRFSAERPEGSISTLTIQRTEQRDSAMYRCASSVTSGGPGGELFFGEGSRLTVL.

This chain links TRBV6-1 with TRBJ2-5, with 10 bases matching TRBD2. This CDR3 contains 16 residues. The junction had 12 bases not matched to a gene; V was cut back by 6 bases and J by 5 bases. Germline V gene sequence: CDR1 MNHNS, CDR2 SASEGT. CDR3 loop: CASRGQREGFYETQYF. CDR3 nucleotide sequence: TGTGCCAGCAGGGGTCAGCGGGAGGGCTTTTACGAGACCCAGTACTTC.

This clonotype showed up many times. The chain joins TRBV25-1 to TRBJ1-1; D gene unclear. The V gene's germline CDR1 is MGHDK and CDR2 SYGVNS. V was trimmed by 0 bases and J by 5 bases, leaving 1 base between them. CDR3 size: 11 residues. CDR3: CASSEYTEAFF. The CDR3 DNA is TGTGCCAGCAGTGAATATACTGAAGCTTTCTTT. Based on the CDR3 plus reference TRBV25-1 and TRBJ1-1, the full variable domain is EADIYQTPRYLVIGTGKKITLECSQTMGHDKMYWYQQDPGMELHLIHYSYGVNSTEKGDLSSESTVSRIRTEHFPLTLESARPSHTSQYLCASSEYTEAFFGQGTRLTVV.

The chain is built from TRBV10-2 and TRBJ2-7; 9 nucleotides agree with TRBD2. The CDR3 is 17 amino acids. V lost 2 bases to trimming and J lost 7 bases; unmatched junction nucleotides: 15. Germline V gives CDR1 WSHSY, CDR2 SAAADI. CDR3 bases: TGCGCCAGCAGTGAGGCAAGCGGGGGGTCCCGGTTGGGGGAGCAGTACTTC. This translates into CASSEASGGSRLGEQYF.

On this clonotype: Sequence at one end of the junction differs from germline and may be a read error. V usage is TRBV13 and J usage is TRBJ2-7, with D perhaps given as TRBD1 or TRBD2 (5 bases each). Looked up from germline, CDR1 is PRHDT and CDR2 is FYEKMQ (reference sequence). The CDR3 runs to 15 residues. The CDR3 reads CTSSNRDGTSYEQYF. CDR3 nucleotide sequence: TGTACCAGCAGCAACCGGGACGGAACTTCCTACGAGCAGTACTTC.

The rearrangement uses TRBV7-6 and TRBJ2-7; D is possibly TRBD1 (6 bases). V was shortened by 6 bases and J by 1 base, with 10 bases between the two germline ends. This CDR3 is 13 amino acids long. Germline-derived CDR1 and CDR2 are SGHVS and FNYEAQ. The CDR3 sequence: CASSFGQSYEQYF. CDR3 DNA: TGTGCCAGCAGTTTTGGACAGTCCTACGAGCAGTACTTC.